Below are 17 T cell receptor beta chains sequenced from a single sample in a study of blood T cell repertoires in COVID-19. The protocol was immunoSEQ multiplex PCR, while the TCRdb copy is restricted to in-frame clones and leaves out a portion. Found here are under 300,000 clones, 90% of them singletons; the top ten hold 2% to 2.5%. Sequencing used peripheral blood. These receptors were taken from a woman aged 55-69 years with COVID-19, enrolled during active disease.

The genes are TRBV19 and TRBJ2-1; TRBD2 is a possible D gene (6 bases). CDR1 and CDR2 from the germline V gene are LNHDA and SQIVND (reference sequence). Deletions cut 7 bases from V and 5 bases from J, with 21 bases between. The CDR3 totals 16 residues. The CDR3 loop reads CASNQRASGLNNEQFF. For the CDR3, the DNA is TGTGCCAGTAATCAGCGCGCGTCGGGACTTAACAATGAGCAGTTCTTC. The full variable domain, with the rest looked up from reference TRBV19 and TRBJ2-1, is DGGITQSPKYLFRKEGQNVTLSCEQNLNHDAMYWYRQDPGQGLRLIYYSQIVNDFQKGDIAEGYSVSREKKESFPLTVTSAQKNPTAFYLCASNQRASGLNNEQFFGPGTRLTVL.

Only one count was recorded for this clone. CDR3 in amino acids: CASSQNAGGAGYEQYF. CDR3 DNA: TGTGCCAGCAGCCAAAATGCAGGGGGCGCGGGGTACGAGCAGTACTTC. This rearrangement joins TRBV7-2 to TRBJ2-7; TRBD1 aligns across 8 bases. There are 16 residues in the CDR3. Germline loops: CDR1 SGHTA, CDR2 FQGNSA. V lost 5 bases to trimming and J lost 4 bases; unmatched junction nucleotides: 13.

The chain combines TRBV19 with TRBJ2-5; 11 nucleotides align to TRBD2. Germline CDR1 and CDR2: LNHDA and SQIVND (reference sequence). The CDR3 is 14 amino acids. Trimming took 6 bases from V and 4 from J; bases not matched to a gene: 4. The CDR3 sequence is CASRNSGGVETQYF. For the CDR3, the DNA is TGTGCCAGTAGAAATAGCGGGGGGGTAGAGACCCAGTACTTC.

The genes are TRBV5-8 and TRBJ2-7; TRBD1 aligns across 8 bases. Trimming removed 3 bases from V and 5 bases from J; junction bases left unmatched: 4. The CDR3 sequence is 13 residues long. CDR1 is SGHTS, CDR2 YDEGEE, per germline. The CDR3 here is CASSSGQGDEQYF. DNA for the CDR3: TGTGCCAGCAGCTCCGGACAGGGCGACGAGCAGTACTTC.

The V and J genes are TRBV23-1 and TRBJ2-7, with unresolved D. TRBV23-1 is marked as an open reading frame, function uncertain. The CDR3 sequence is 15 residues long. Trimming cost V 7 bases and J 1 base, with 17 bases left between them. The CDR3 DNA sequence: TGCGCCAGCATGAAATTGGGCACTTCGTCCTACGAGCAGTACTTC. Translating it yields CASMKLGTSSYEQYF.

V is TRBV2 and J is TRBJ2-3; 9 bases agree with TRBD2. V shed 6 bases, J shed 1 base, and the junction held 5 bases outside the gene matches. Germline values: CDR1 SNHLY, CDR2 FYNNEI. The CDR3 is made up of 15 amino acids. This CDR3 is CASSARTSGTDTQYF. The CDR3 DNA reads as TGTGCCAGCAGCGCCCGGACTAGCGGCACAGATACGCAGTATTTT.

This clone turned up a few times. The V and J genes are TRBV18 and TRBJ1-2, with 7 positions matching TRBD1. The CDR3 runs 15 residues. Germline trimming cut 5 bases from V and 3 bases from J; bases unmatched to any gene: 9. Germline CDR1 is KGHSH and CDR2 is LQKENI. CDR3: CASSKGSGTDYGYTF. As DNA, the CDR3 is TGTGCCAGCTCAAAGGGAAGTGGGACAGACTATGGCTACACCTTC.

V usage is TRBV14 and J usage is TRBJ1-6; 9 bases are shared with TRBD1. Germline V gene sequence: CDR1 SGHDN, CDR2 FVKESK. V gave up 6 bases and J gave up 8 bases; unmatched junction bases: 8. The CDR3 is made up of 15 amino acids. The CDR3: CASRPTTGGYSPLHF. The CDR3 nucleotides are TGTGCCAGCAGACCAACGACAGGGGGTTATTCACCCCTCCACTTT.

The chain uses TRBV18 and TRBJ1-1; no firm D call. This CDR3 has 15 amino acids. In germline, CDR1 is KGHSH, CDR2 LQKENI. V was trimmed by 6 bases and J by 0 bases, leaving 14 bases between them. The chain's CDR3 is CASSPVAQMNTEAFF. Here the CDR3 DNA reads TGTGCCAGCTCCCCCGTGGCCCAAATGAACACTGAAGCTTTCTTT.

The chain employs TRBV19 and TRBJ1-6; the D gene is possibly TRBD1 (5 bases). CDR1 is LNHDA and CDR2 is SQIVND in the germline V gene (reference sequence). The CDR3 runs to 14 residues. V was cut by 4 bases and J by 5 bases, with 9 bases left in between. The CDR3 reads CASSKQADNSPLHF. The DNA of the CDR3 is TGTGCCAGTAGTAAACAGGCAGATAATTCACCCCTCCACTTT.

This clone appeared once. The V and J genes are TRBV4-2 and TRBJ1-2, with D tentatively TRBD1 (6 bases). The germline V gene encodes CDR1 LGHNA and CDR2 YNFKEQ. The CDR3 covers 15 residues. V lost 6 bases, J lost 1 base, and 15 bases lay in between. DNA of the CDR3: TGTGCCAGCAGTTCAGACGGGGGGCTTAACTATGGCTACACCTTC. This gives the protein CASSSDGGLNYGYTF.

The rearrangement joins TRBV18 to TRBJ1-4; the match to TRBD1 covers 11 bases. Losses at the gene ends were 5 bases for V and 8 bases for J; bases not matched to a gene: 4. The CDR3 sequence is 14 residues long. CDR1 is KGHSH, CDR2 LQKENI, per germline. Written as DNA, the CDR3 is TGTGCCAGCTCAGCCCGGGACAGGGGGGAAAAACTGTTTTTT. It specifies CASSARDRGEKLFF.

The chain couples TRBV5-1 to TRBJ1-3; D unclear. The germline V and J ends were trimmed by 2 bases and 0 bases, with 12 bases remaining between them. CDR3 length: 16 residues. CDR1 is SGHRS and CDR2 is YFSETQ in the germline V gene. CDR3 amino acids: CASSFLGVNSGNTIYF. In nucleotides, the CDR3 is TGCGCCAGCAGCTTTCTGGGAGTCAACTCTGGAAACACCATATATTTT.

This chain uses TRBV5-6 with TRBJ2-1; 9 bases match TRBD2. Germline trimming cut 4 bases from V and 4 bases from J; bases unmatched to any gene: 9. The V gene's germline CDR1 is SGHDT and CDR2 YYEEEE. CDR3 size: 16 residues. CDR3 amino acids: CASSRRAGGPYNEQFF. CDR3 bases: TGTGCCAGCAGCCGGCGGGCGGGGGGGCCATACAATGAGCAGTTCTTC.

The chain is built from TRBV7-7 and TRBJ1-1, with D unclear. The CDR3 contains 14 residues. The germline gives CDR1 SSHAT, CDR2 FNYEAQ (reference sequence). The DNA of the CDR3 is TGTGCTAGCCGTGCGCTGGAGACGAACACTGAAGCTTTCTTT. Its translation: CASRALETNTEAFF.

The chain is built from TRBV4-3 and TRBJ1-1; D perhaps matches TRBD1 (5 bases). Trimming cost V 1 base and J 4 bases, with 10 bases left between them. Germline CDR1 LGHNA, CDR2 YSLEER. CDR3 length: 14 residues. DNA for the CDR3: TGCGCCAGCAGCCAAGCCCCAGGGCGCACTGAAGCTTTCTTT. Translating gives CASSQAPGRTEAFF.

This chain joins TRBV7-2 and TRBJ1-1; D perhaps matches TRBD1 (5 bases). Looked up from germline, CDR1 is SGHTA and CDR2 is FQGNSA. Trimming took 5 bases from V and 5 from J, leaving 18 bases between them. The CDR3 runs to 15 residues. CDR3 in amino acids: CASSQPAGGWTEAFF. Here the CDR3 DNA reads TGTGCCAGCAGCCAACCGGCGGGGGGTTGGACTGAAGCTTTCTTT.